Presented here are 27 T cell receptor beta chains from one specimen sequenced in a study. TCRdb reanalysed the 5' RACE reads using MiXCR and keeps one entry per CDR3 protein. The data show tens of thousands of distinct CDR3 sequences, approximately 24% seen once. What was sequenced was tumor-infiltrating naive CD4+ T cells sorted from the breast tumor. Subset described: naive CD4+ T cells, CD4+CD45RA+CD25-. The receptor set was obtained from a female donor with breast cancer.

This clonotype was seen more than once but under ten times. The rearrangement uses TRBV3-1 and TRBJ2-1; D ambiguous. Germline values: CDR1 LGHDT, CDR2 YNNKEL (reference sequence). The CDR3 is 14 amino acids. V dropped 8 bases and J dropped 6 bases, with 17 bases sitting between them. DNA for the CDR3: TGTGCCAGCTCCCACTCGTATAGTGGCAATGAGCAGTTCTTC. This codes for CASSHSYSGNEQFF.

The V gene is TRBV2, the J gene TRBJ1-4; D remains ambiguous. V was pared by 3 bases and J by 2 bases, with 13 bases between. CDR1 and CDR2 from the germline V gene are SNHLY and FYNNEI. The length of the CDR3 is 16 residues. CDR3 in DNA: TGTGCCAGCAGTGACTTAAACATTCTTACTAATGAAAAACTGTTTTTT. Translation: CASSDLNILTNEKLFF.

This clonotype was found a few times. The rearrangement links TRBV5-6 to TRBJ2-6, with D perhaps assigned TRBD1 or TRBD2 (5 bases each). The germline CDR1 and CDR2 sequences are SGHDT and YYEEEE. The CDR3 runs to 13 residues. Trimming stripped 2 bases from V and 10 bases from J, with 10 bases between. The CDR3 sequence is CASSFPGTNVLTF. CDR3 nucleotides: TGTGCCAGCAGCTTTCCGGGGACGAACGTCCTGACTTTC.

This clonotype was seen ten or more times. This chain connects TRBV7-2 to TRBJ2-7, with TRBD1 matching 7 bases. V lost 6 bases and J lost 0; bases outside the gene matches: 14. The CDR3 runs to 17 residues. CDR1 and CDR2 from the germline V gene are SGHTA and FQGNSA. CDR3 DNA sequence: TGTGCCAGCAGGATGACAGGGCTCCTCGGAAGCTCCTACGAGCAGTACTTC. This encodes CASRMTGLLGSSYEQYF.

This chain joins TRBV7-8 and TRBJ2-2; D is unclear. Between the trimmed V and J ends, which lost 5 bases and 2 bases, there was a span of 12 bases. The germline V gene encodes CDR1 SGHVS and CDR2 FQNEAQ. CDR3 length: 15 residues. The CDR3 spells CASSLRRINTGELFF. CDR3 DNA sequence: TGTGCCAGCAGCCTTCGACGGATTAACACCGGGGAGCTGTTTTTT. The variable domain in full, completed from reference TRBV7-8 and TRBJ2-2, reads GAGVSQSPRYKVAKRGQDVALRCDPISGHVSLFWYQQALGQGPEFLTYFQNEAQLDKSGLPSDRFFAERPEGSVSTLKIQRTQQEDSAVYLCASSLRRINTGELFFGEGSRLTVL.

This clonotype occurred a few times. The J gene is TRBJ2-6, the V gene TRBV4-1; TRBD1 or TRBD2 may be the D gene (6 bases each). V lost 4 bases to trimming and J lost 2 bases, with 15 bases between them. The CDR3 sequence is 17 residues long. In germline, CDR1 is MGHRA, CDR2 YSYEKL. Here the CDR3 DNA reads TGCGCCAGCAGCCCCCTCCCGGGGGCAACTGGGGCCAACGTCCTGACTTTC. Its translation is CASSPLPGATGANVLTF.

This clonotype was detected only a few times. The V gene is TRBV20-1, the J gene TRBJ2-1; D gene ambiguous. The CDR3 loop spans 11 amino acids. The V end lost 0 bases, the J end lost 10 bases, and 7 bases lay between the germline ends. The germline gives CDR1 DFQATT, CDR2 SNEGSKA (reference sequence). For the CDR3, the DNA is TGCAGTGCTAGAGATCGCCCAGAGCAGTTCTTC. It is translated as CSARDRPEQFF.

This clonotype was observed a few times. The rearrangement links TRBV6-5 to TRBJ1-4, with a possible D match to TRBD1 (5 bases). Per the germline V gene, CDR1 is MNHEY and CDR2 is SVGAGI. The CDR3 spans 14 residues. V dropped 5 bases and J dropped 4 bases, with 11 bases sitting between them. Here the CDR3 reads CASSDGGFNEKLFF. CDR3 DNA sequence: TGTGCCAGCAGTGACGGGGGATTTAATGAAAAACTGTTTTTT.

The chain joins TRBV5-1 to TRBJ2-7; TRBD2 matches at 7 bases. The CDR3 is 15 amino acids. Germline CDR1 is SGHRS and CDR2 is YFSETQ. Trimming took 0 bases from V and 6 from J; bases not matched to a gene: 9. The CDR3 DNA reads TGCGCCAGCAGCTTGGGGGGCGGGAGTGCCTTCGAGCAGTACTTC. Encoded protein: CASSLGGGSAFEQYF.

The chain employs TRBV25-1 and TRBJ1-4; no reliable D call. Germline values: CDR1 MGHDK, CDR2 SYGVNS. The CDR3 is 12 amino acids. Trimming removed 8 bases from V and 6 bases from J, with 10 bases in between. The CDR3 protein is CASRSQDEKLFF. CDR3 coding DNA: TGTGCCAGCCGTTCCCAGGATGAAAAACTGTTTTTT.

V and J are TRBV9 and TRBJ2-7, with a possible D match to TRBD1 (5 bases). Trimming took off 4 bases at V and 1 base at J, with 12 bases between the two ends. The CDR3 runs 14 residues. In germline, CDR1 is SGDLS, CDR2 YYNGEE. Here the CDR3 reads CASSPRQSSYEQYF. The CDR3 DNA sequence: TGTGCCAGCAGCCCCCGACAGAGTTCCTACGAGCAGTACTTC.

The CDR3 DNA sequence: TGTGCCAGCAGCTTAACCTTATTGACAGAGCAGTACTTC. It translates to CASSLTLLTEQYF. The rearrangement uses TRBV7-3 and TRBJ2-7, with D unclear. CDR3 length equals 13 residues. The germline V gene has CDR1 SGHTA and CDR2 FQGTGA. V lost 0 bases and J lost 7, with 10 bases in between. Drawing the rest from reference TRBV7-3 and TRBJ2-7, the complete variable domain is GAGVSQTPSNKVTEKGKYVELRCDPISGHTALYWYRQSLGQGPEFLIYFQGTGAADDSGLPNDRFFAVRPEGSVSTLKIQRTERGDSAVYLCASSLTLLTEQYFGPGTRLTVT.

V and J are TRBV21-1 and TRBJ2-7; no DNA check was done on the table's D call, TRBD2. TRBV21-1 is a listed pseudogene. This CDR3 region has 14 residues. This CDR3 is CASSPAPPGYGQYF. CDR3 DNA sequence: TGTGCCAGCAGCCCAGCCCCTCCGGGTTACGGGCAGTACTTC.

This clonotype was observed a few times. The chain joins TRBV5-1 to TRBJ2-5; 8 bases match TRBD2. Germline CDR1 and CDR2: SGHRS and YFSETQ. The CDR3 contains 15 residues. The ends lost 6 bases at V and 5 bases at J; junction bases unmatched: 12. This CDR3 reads CASTWGVAGHETQYF. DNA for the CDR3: TGCGCCAGCACCTGGGGGGTAGCGGGACATGAGACCCAGTACTTC.

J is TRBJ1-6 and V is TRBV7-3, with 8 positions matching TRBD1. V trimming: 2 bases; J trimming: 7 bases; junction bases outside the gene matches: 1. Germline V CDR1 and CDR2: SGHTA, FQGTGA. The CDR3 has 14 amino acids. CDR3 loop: CASSLYRGNSPLHF. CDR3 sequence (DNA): TGTGCCAGCAGCTTATACAGGGGGAATTCACCCCTCCACTTT. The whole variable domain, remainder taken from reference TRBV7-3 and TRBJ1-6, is GAGVSQTPSNKVTEKGKYVELRCDPISGHTALYWYRQSLGQGPEFLIYFQGTGAADDSGLPNDRFFAVRPEGSVSTLKIQRTERGDSAVYLCASSLYRGNSPLHFGNGTRLTVT.

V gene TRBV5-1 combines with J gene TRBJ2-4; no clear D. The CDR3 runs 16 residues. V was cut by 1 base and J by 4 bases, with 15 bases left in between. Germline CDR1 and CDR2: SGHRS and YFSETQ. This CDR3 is CASSLPGRVAKNIQYF. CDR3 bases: TGCGCCAGCAGCTTGCCTGGAAGGGTGGCTAAAAACATTCAGTACTTC.

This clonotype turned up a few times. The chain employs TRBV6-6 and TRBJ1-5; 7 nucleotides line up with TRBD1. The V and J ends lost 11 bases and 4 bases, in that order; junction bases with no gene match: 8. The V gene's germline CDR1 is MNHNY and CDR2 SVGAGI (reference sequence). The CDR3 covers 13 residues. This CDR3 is CAGNRGENQPQHF. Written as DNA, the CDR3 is TGTGCCGGGAACAGGGGCGAAAATCAGCCCCAGCATTTT.

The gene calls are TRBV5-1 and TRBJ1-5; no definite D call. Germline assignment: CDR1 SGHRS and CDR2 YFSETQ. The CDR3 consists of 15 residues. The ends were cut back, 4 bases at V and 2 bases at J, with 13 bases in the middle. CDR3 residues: CASSPDGSRNQPQHF. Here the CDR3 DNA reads TGCGCCAGCAGCCCCGACGGATCCCGCAATCAGCCCCAGCATTTT.

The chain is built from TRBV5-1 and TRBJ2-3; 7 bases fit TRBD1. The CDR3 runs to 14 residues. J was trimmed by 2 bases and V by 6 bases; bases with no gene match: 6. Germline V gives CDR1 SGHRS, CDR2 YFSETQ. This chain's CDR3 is CASNRQGHTDTQYF. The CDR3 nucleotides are TGCGCCAGCAACCGACAGGGCCACACAGATACGCAGTATTTT.

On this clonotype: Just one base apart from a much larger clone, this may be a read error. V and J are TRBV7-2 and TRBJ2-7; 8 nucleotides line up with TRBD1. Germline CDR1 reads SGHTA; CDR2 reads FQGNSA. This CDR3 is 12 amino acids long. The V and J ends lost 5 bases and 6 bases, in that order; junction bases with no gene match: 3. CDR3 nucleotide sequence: TGTGCCAGCAGCACAGACAGGGGCGAGCAGTACTTC. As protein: CASSTDRGEQYF.

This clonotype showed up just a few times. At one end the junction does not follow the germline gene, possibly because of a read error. The CDR3 loop reads CSAYHYNTGGLFF. Here the CDR3 DNA reads TGCAGTGCTTACCACTACAACACCGGGGGGCTGTTTTTT. The gene calls are TRBV20-1 and TRBJ2-2; possibly TRBD2 for D (6 bases). Per the germline V gene, CDR1 is DFQATT and CDR2 is SNEGSKA (reference sequence). CDR3 size: 13 residues.

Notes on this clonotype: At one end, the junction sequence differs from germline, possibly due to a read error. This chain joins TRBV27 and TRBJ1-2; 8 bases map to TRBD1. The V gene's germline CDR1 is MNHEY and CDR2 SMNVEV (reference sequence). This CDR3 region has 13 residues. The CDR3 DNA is TGTGCCAGCAGTTCCAGACAGGGGACTGGCTACGCCTTC. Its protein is CASSSRQGTGYAF.

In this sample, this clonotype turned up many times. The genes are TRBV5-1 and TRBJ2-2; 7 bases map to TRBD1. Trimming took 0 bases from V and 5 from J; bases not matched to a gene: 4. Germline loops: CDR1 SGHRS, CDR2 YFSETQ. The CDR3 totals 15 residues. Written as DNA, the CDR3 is TGCGCCAGCAGCTTGGCGACAGGGCATACCGGGGAGCTGTTTTTT. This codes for CASSLATGHTGELFF.

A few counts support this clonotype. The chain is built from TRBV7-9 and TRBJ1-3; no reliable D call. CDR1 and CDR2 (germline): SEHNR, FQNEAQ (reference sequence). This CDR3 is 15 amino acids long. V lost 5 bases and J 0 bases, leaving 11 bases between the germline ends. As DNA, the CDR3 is TGTGCCAGCAGCCCACGGGCCAACTCTGGAAACACCATATATTTT. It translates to CASSPRANSGNTIYF.

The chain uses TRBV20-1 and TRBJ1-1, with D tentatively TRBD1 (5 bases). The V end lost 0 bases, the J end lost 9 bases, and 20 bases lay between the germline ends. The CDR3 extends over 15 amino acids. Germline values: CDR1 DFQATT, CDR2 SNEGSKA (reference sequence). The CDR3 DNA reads TGCAGTGCTAGAGATCAGGGCGGCGTAATTCGCCAAGCTTTCTTT. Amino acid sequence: CSARDQGGVIRQAFF.

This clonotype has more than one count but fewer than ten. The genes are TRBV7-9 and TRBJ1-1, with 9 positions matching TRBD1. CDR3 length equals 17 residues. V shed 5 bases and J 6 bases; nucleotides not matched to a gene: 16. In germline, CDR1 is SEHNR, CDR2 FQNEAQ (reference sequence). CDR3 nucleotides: TGTGCCAGCAGCGGTAACAGGGGGCTCGTCTGGAAGCCTGAAGCTTTCTTT. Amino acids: CASSGNRGLVWKPEAFF.

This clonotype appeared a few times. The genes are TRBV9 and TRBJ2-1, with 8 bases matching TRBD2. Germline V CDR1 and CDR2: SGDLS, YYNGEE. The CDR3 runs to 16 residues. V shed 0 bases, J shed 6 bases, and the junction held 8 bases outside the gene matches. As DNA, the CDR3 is TGTGCCAGCAGCGTAGAAGTTGCGGGGGGTTTCAATGAGCAGTTCTTC. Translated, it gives CASSVEVAGGFNEQFF.